This TCR beta chain was recorded in a study of a mutant IDH1 vaccine in newly diagnosed glioma. As for the study in general: Vaccination followed radiotherapy alone by 4-6 weeks, or accompanied temozolomide cycles. Treated patients had a mean age of approximately 41 years and a sex split that was around 60% male and around 38% female.

Profiled with immunoSEQ multiplex PCR; TCRdb holds only in-frame clones, not every one. This table holds tens of thousands of clones, 78% found once. This clone came up many times. Its specificity is not known. Germline V gives CDR1 SQVTM, CDR2 ANQGSEA. The CDR3 totals 12 residues. V was shortened by 7 bases and J by 6 bases, with 15 bases between the two germline ends. Study conclusions and caveats: Pseudoprogression appeared independent of alterations in top peripheral clonotypes.

This sample's time point: week 23, last vaccination. Doses comprised 300 ug of mutant IDH1 20-mer peptide each, plus topical imiquimod. This receptor was identified in a woman aged 40 to 50 with glioma. Some clones in this sample may be carry-over from other donors' samples. The V gene is TRBV29-1, the J gene TRBJ1-1; D perhaps matches TRBD1 (5 bases). Source: PBMCs, taken from a glioma patient whose treatment included an IDH1 peptide vaccine. The CDR3 reads CSAYRRGAEAFF. CDR3 bases: TGCAGCGCATACAGGCGGGGGGCTGAAGCTTTCTTT.